This T cell receptor beta chain was captured by sequencing in a study of T-cell memory formation after mild COVID-19. Study-wide background: TCR clusters largely stayed donor specific. Overall study findings and caveats: Clones shrinking from day 15 to 85 showed even CD4/CD8 mixes; later expanders tilted CD4+. Cross-reactive memory appears to have joined, as suggested by some responding clones showing up in pre-infection memory.

About this clonotype itself: No antigen is known for it.

TCR alpha and TCR beta cDNA libraries carrying sample barcodes and UMIs were produced by 5'RACE using constant-segment primers. TCRdb passed the 5' RACE reads through MiXCR, listing each CDR3 protein once. The data hold fewer than 550,000 distinct CDR3 sequences, with 20% observed a single time. Sequenced input: PBMCs or a T cell subset sorted from them (not recorded which). This TCR derives from an adult woman who had mild COVID-19 (a few samples of this study predate the infection). Cell type and time point are not known.

CDR3 loop: CASSQERDLYGYTF. As DNA, the CDR3 is TGCGCCAGCAGCCAAGAACGGGACCTCTATGGCTACACCTTC. This chain connects TRBV4-1 to TRBJ1-2; TRBD1 is a possible D gene (5 bases). Trimming removed 0 bases from V and 4 bases from J, with 9 bases in between. The CDR3 runs to 14 residues. CDR1 is MGHRA and CDR2 is YSYEKL in the germline V gene.